These 14 T cell receptor beta chains were sequenced from one sample in a study of chemoradiotherapy in HPV16-positive cancers. This table comes from immunoSEQ multiplex PCR, and its TCRdb copy is limited to in-frame clones, with some not included. The sample has 9,500 to 15,000 clones; about 88% are singletons. Source: blood, taken from a patient who underwent chemoradiotherapy. The origin of the receptors is a human donor with HPV-associated anogenital cancer.

This clone was detected only once. The chain combines TRBV7-9 with TRBJ2-7, with D possibly TRBD1 on 6 matching bases. This CDR3 is built from 13 residues. The V end was cut by 6 bases, the J end by 1 base, with 10 bases between. The germline gives CDR1 SEHNR, CDR2 FQNEAQ (reference sequence). CDR3 sequence reads: CASSYRVSYEQYF. The CDR3 coding sequence is TGTGCCAGCAGTTACAGGGTTTCCTACGAGCAGTACTTC.

This sequence joins TRBV10-2 and TRBJ1-5; no definite D call. The CDR3 extends over 17 amino acids. V lost 0 bases to trimming and J lost 5 bases, with 17 bases between them. Germline assignment: CDR1 WSHSY and CDR2 SAAADI. The CDR3 DNA sequence: TGCGCCAGCAGTGAGTCTCCTGGATGGGGAACGGATCAGCCCCAGCATTTT. Translated: CASSESPGWGTDQPQHF.

The chain employs TRBV6-1 and TRBJ2-3; possibly TRBD2 for D (7 bases). The germline V and J ends were trimmed by 8 bases and 0 bases, with 15 bases remaining between them. The CDR3 is made up of 15 amino acids. Looked up from germline, CDR1 is MNHNS and CDR2 is SASEGT. CDR3 sequence: CASGRRGPSTDTQYF. The CDR3 coding sequence is TGTGCCAGCGGCCGGCGGGGGCCTAGCACAGATACGCAGTATTTT.

The chain links TRBV7-9 to TRBJ1-1, with D possibly matching TRBD1 (6 bases). CDR1 is SEHNR, CDR2 FQNEAQ, per germline (reference sequence). This CDR3 has 16 amino acids. V was shortened by 1 base and J by 4 bases, with 16 bases between the two germline ends. The chain's CDR3 is CASSLETGGPGTEAFF. Written as DNA, the CDR3 is TGTGCCAGCAGCTTAGAAACGGGGGGCCCGGGCACTGAAGCTTTCTTT.

This clone has just a few counts. The chain combines TRBV27 with TRBJ1-2, with D possibly being TRBD1 (5 bases). CDR3 length: 12 amino acids. V was cut by 9 bases and J by 8 bases, with 16 bases left in between. The V gene's germline CDR1 is MNHEY and CDR2 SMNVEV (reference sequence). The CDR3 DNA reads TGTGCCAGTCAGGGAAGGGGTATCGGCTACACCTTC. Amino acid sequence: CASQGRGIGYTF.

This clone has a handful of counts. V gene TRBV29-1 combines with J gene TRBJ1-5; maybe TRBD1 (6 bases). Germline CDR1 and CDR2: SQVTM and ANQGSEA. This CDR3 has 14 residues. V was shortened by 7 bases and J by 5 bases, with 18 bases between the two germline ends. The CDR3 is CSATGAGIDQPQHF. CDR3 in DNA: TGCAGCGCCACGGGGGCAGGGATTGATCAGCCCCAGCATTTT.

J is TRBJ2-4 and V is TRBV6-1, with a tentative D call TRBD2 (7 bases). Germline CDR1 and CDR2: MNHNS and SASEGT. V was shortened by 2 bases and J by 0 bases, with 20 bases between the two germline ends. CDR3 length: 19 residues. The CDR3 nucleotides are TGTGCCAGCAGTGAAAGAGATCTGGCGGGGGCCTTAGCCAAAAACATTCAGTACTTC. The encoded protein is CASSERDLAGALAKNIQYF.

This chain joins TRBV9 and TRBJ1-6; unclear D gene. With 3 bases removed from V and 0 bases from J, the gap between germline ends came to 10 bases. The CDR3 runs to 16 residues. Germline V CDR1 and CDR2: SGDLS, YYNGEE. The CDR3: CASSATYDSYNSPLHF. The CDR3 coding sequence is TGTGCCAGCAGCGCCACCTACGACTCCTATAATTCACCCCTCCACTTT.

The rearrangement links TRBV7-2 to TRBJ2-1; 11 positions agree with TRBD2. Germline V lookup: CDR1 SGHTA, CDR2 FQGNSA. This CDR3 is built from 19 residues. The V segment lost 2 bases and the J segment 0 bases; nucleotides outside the gene matches: 9. Here the CDR3 DNA reads TGTGCCAGCAGCTTACTAGCGGGGGGCTTCGAAAGCTCCTACAATGAGCAGTTCTTC. It translates to CASSLLAGGFESSYNEQFF.

The V call is TRBV28, the J call TRBJ2-5; either TRBD1 or TRBD2 may supply D (6 bases each). V dropped 1 base and J dropped 3 bases, with 15 bases sitting between them. Germline V gene data show CDR1 as MDHEN and CDR2 as SYDVKM. This CDR3 spans 16 amino acids. The chain's CDR3 is CASSLYGKGGKETQYF. The CDR3 DNA follows: TGTGCCAGCAGTTTATACGGGAAAGGGGGGAAAGAGACCCAGTACTTC.

This clone has just one count. The chain links TRBV10-3 to TRBJ2-3, with TRBD2 identical over 7 bases. The germline V gene has CDR1 ENHRY and CDR2 SYGVKD. The CDR3 has 17 residues. Unmatched junction bases numbered 9, after V lost 2 bases and J lost 1 base. CDR3 DNA: TGTGCCATCAGTGAGACGGTCGGCGGGGGACGCACAGATACGCAGTATTTT. It specifies CAISETVGGGRTDTQYF.

The rearrangement joins TRBV29-1 to TRBJ2-1; no firm D call. Germline values: CDR1 SQVTM, CDR2 ANQGSEA. CDR3 size: 14 residues. Trimming pared 6 bases from V and 7 bases from J, leaving 19 bases between. CDR3 in amino acids: CSVVAGRTVNEQFF. DNA of the CDR3: TGCAGCGTGGTCGCCGGCCGAACGGTGAATGAGCAGTTCTTC.

V gene TRBV7-8 combines with J gene TRBJ2-3, with a weak D call TRBD1 (5 bases). V lost 5 bases and J 2 bases, leaving 14 bases between the germline ends. This CDR3 region has 15 residues. CDR1 and CDR2 from the germline V gene are SGHVS and FQNEAQ. The CDR3 loop reads CASSGRQRSTDTQYF. CDR3 in DNA: TGTGCCAGCAGCGGAAGACAGCGATCCACAGATACGCAGTATTTT.

The chain uses TRBV28 and TRBJ2-6, with D possibly matching TRBD1 (5 bases). Germline values: CDR1 MDHEN, CDR2 SYDVKM. The CDR3 consists of 13 residues. Trimming removed 9 bases from V and 2 bases from J, with 8 bases in between. CDR3 bases: TGTGCCAGTCTAGGGGCTGGGGCCAACGTCCTGACTTTC. It specifies CASLGAGANVLTF.